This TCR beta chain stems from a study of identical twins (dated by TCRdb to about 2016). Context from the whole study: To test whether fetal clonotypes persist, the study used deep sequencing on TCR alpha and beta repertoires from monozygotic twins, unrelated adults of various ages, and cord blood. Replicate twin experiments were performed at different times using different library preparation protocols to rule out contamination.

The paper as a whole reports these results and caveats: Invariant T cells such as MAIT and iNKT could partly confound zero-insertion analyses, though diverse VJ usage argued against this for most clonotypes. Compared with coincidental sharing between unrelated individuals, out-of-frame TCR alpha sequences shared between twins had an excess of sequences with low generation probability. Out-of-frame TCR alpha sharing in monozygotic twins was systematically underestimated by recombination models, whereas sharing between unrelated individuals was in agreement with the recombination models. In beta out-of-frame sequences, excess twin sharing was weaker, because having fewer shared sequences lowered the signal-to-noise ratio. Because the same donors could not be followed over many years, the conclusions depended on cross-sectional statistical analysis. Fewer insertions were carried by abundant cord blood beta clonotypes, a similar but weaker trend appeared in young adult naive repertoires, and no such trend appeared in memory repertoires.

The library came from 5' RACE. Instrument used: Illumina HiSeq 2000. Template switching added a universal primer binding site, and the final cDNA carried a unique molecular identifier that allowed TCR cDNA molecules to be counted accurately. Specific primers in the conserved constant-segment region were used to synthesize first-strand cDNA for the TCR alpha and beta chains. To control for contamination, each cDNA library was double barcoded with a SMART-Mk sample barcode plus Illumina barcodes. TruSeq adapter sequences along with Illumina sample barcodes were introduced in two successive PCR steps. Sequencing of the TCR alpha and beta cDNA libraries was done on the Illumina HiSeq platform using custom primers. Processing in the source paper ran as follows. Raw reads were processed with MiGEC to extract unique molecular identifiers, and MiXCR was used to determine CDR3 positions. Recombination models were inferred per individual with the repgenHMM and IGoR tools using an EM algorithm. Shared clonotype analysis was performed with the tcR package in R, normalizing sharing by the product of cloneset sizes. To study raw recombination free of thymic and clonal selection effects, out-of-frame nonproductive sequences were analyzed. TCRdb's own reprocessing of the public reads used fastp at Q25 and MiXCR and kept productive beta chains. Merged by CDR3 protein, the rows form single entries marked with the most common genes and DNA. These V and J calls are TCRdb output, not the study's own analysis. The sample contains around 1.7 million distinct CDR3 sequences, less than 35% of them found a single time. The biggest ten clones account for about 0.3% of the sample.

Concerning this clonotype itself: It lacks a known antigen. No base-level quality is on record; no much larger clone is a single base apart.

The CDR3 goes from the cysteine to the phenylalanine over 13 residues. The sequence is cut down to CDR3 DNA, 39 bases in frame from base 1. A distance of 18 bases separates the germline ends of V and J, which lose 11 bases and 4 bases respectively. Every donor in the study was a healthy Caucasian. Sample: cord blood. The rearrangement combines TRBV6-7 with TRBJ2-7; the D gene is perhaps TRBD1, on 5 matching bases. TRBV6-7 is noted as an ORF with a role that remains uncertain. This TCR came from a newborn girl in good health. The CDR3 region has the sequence CADSDSALYEQYF. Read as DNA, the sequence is TGTGCCGACAGTGACAGCGCCCTTTACGAGCAGTACTTC.